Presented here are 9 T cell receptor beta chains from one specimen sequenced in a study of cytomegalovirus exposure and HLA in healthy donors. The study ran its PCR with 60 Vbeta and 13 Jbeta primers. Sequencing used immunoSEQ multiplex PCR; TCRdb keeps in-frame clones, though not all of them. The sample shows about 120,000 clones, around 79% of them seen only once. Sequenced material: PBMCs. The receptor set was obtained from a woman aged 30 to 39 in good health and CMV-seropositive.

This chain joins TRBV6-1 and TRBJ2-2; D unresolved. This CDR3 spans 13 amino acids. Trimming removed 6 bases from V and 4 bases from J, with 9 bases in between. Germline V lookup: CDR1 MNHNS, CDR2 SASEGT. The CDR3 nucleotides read TGTGCCAGCAGACCCACAGTCACCGGGGAGCTGTTTTTT. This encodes CASRPTVTGELFF.

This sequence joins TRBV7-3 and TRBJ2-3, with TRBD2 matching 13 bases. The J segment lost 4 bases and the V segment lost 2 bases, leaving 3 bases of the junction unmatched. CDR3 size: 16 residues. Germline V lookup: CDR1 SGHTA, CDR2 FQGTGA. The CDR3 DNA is TGTGCCAGCAGCTTAGGGACTAGCGGGGCCGCAGATACGCAGTATTTT. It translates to CASSLGTSGAADTQYF.

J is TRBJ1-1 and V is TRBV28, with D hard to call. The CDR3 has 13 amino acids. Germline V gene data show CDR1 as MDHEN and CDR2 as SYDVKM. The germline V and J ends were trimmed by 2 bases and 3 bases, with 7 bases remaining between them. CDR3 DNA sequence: TGTGCCAGCAGTTTAGGCAGTTACACTGAAGCTTTCTTT. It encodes CASSLGSYTEAFF.

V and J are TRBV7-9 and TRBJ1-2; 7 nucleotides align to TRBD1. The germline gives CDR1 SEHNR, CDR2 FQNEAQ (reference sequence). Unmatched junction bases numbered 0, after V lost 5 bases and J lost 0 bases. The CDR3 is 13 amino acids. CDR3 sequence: CASSQGANYGYTF. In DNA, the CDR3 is TGTGCCAGCAGCCAGGGGGCTAACTATGGCTACACCTTC. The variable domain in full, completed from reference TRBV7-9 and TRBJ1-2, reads DTGVSQNPRHKITKRGQNVTFRCDPISEHNRLYWYRQTLGQGPEFLTYFQNEAQLEKSRLLSDRFSAERPKGSFSTLEIQRTEQGDSAMYLCASSQGANYGYTFGSGTRLTVV.

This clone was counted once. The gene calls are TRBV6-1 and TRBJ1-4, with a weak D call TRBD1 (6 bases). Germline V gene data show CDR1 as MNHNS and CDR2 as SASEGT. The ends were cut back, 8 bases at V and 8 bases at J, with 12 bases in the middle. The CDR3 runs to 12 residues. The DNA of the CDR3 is TGTGCCAGCCGGGGGGCTCGGGAAAAACTGTTTTTT. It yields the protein CASRGAREKLFF.

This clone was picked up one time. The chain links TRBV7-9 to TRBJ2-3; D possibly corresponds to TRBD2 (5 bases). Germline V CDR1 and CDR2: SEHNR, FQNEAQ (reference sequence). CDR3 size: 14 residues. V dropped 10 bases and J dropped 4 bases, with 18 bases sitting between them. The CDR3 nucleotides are TGTGCCACGGAGTCTAGCCCTCCGGCAGATACGCAGTATTTT. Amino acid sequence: CATESSPPADTQYF. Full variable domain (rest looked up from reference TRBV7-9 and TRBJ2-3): DTGVSQNPRHKITKRGQNVTFRCDPISEHNRLYWYRQTLGQGPEFLTYFQNEAQLEKSRLLSDRFSAERPKGSFSTLEIQRTEQGDSAMYLCATESSPPADTQYFGPGTRLTVL.

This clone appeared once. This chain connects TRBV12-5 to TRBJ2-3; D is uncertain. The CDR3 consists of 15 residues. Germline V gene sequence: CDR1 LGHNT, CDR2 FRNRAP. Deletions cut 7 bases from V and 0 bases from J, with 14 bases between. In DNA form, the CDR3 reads TGTGCTAGTGATAACACCTTAGCTAGCACAGATACGCAGTATTTT. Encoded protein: CASDNTLASTDTQYF. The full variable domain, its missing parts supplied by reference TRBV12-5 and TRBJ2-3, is DARVTQTPRHKVTEMGQEVTMRCQPILGHNTVFWYRQTMMQGLELLAYFRNRAPLDDSGMPKDRFSAEMPDATLATLKIQPSEPRDSAVYFCASDNTLASTDTQYFGPGTRLTVL.

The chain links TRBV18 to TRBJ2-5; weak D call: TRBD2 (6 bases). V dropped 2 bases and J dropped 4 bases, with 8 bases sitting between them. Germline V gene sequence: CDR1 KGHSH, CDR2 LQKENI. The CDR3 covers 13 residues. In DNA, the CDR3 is TGTGCCAGCTCACCAAACGGGGGAGAGACCCAGTACTTC. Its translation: CASSPNGGETQYF.

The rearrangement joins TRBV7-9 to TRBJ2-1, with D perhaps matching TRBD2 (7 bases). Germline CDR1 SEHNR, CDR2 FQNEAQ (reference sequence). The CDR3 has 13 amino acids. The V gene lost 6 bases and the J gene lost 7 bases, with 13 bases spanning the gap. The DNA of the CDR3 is TGTGCCAGCAGATCCGGGGGGCGAAATGAGCAGTTCTTC. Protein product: CASRSGGRNEQFF.